The source of this T cell receptor (beta chain) is a study of response to subunit inactivated influenza vaccine. Findings and caveats of the study: Authors suggested each seasonal influenza vaccination recruits few new T cells.

TCRdb used MiXCR to reprocess the RT-PCR reads, holding one entry per CDR3 protein. Altogether 600,000 to 700,000 distinct CDR3 sequences are present, less than 15% being singletons, with the ten largest covering around 7.6%. As for this clonotype: Its antigen is still unknown.

With V trimmed by 8 bases and J by 2 bases, 10 bases remained unmatched. This CDR3 is 16 amino acids long. The germline V gene encodes CDR1 SEHNR and CDR2 FQNEAQ (reference sequence). The sequence came from a man over 45 who received an inactivated influenza vaccine. The source was PBMCs from blood, collected about 14 days before vaccination. The rearrangement links TRBV7-9 to TRBJ2-3, with TRBD1 matching 10 bases. The CDR3 here is CASGSRTGGNTDTQYF. In DNA, the CDR3 is TGTGCCAGCGGATCCCGGACAGGGGGAAACACAGATACGCAGTATTTT.